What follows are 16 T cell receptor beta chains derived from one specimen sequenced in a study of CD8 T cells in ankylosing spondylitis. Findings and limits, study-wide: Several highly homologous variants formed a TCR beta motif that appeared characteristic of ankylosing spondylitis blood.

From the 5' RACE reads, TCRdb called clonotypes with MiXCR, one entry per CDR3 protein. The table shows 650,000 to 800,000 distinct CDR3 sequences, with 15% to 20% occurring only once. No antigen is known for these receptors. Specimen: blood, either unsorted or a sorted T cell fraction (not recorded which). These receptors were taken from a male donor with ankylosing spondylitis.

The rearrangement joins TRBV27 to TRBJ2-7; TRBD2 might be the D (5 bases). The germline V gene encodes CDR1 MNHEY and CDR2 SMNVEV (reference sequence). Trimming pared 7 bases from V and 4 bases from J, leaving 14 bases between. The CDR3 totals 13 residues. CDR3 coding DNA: TGTGCCAGCACTCGGGGTGGTACGTACGAGCAGTACTTC. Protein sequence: CASTRGGTYEQYF.

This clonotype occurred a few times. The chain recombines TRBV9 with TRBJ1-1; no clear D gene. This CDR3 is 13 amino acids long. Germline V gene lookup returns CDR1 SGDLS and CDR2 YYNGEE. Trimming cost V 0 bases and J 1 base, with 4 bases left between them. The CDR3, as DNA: TGTGCCAGCAGCGTAGCTGCGAACACTGAAGCTTTCTTT. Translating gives CASSVAANTEAFF.

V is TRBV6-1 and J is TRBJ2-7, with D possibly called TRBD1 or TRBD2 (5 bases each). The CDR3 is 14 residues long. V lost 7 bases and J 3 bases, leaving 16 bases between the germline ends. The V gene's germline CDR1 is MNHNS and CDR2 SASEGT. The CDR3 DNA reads TGTGCCAGCAAACCCCCCGGGACCATCTACGAGCAGTACTTC. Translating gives CASKPPGTIYEQYF.

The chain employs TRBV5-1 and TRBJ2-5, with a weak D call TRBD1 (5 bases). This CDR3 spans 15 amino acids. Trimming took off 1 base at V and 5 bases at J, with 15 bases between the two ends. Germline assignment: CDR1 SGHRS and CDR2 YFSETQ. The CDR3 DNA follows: TGCGCCAGCAGCTTGATTCCAGGGCTCGAGGAGACCCAGTACTTC. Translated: CASSLIPGLEETQYF.

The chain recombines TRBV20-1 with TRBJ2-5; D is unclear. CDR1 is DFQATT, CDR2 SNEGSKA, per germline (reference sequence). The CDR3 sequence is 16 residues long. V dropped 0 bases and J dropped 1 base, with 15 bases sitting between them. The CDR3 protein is CSARDSLWAIQETQYF. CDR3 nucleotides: TGCAGTGCTAGAGATAGTCTATGGGCTATCCAAGAGACCCAGTACTTC.

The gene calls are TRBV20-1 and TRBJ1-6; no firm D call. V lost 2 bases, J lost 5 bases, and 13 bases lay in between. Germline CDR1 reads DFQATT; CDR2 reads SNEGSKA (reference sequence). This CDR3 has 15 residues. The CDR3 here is CSARNSYLDNSPLHF. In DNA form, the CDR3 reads TGCAGTGCTAGAAATAGTTACTTGGATAATTCACCCCTCCACTTT.

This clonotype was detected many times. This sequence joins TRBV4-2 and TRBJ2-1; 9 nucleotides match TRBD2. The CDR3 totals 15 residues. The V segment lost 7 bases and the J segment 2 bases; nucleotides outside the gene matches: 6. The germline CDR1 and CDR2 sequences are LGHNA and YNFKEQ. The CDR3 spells CASNPIAGAYNEQFF. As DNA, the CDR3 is TGTGCCAGCAACCCCATAGCGGGGGCCTACAATGAGCAGTTCTTC.

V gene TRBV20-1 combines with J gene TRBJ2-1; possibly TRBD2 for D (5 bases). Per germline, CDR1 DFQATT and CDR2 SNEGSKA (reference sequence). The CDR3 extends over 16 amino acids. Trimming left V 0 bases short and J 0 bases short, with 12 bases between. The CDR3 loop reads CSAREAGMTSYNEQFF. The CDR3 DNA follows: TGCAGTGCTAGAGAGGCGGGCATGACCTCCTACAATGAGCAGTTCTTC.

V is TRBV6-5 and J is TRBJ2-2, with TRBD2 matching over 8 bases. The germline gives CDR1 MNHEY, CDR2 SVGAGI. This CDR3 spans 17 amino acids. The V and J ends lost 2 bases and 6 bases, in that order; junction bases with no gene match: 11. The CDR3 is CASSYAKPAGVAGELFF. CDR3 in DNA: TGTGCCAGCAGTTACGCCAAGCCAGCGGGAGTGGCCGGGGAGCTGTTTTTT.

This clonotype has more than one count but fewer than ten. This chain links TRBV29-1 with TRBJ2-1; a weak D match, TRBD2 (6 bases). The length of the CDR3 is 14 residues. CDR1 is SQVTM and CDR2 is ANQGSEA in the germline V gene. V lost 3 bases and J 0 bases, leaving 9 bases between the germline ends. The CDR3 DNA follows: TGCAGCGTTGAGGAGGGAAGCTCCTACAATGAGCAGTTCTTC. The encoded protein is CSVEEGSSYNEQFF.

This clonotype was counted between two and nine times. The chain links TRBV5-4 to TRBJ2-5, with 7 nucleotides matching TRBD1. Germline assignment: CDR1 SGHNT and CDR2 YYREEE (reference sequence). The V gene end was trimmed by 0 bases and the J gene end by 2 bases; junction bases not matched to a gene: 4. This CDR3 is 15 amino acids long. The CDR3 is CASSLEQGEQETQYF. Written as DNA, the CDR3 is TGTGCCAGCAGCTTGGAGCAGGGGGAACAAGAGACCCAGTACTTC.

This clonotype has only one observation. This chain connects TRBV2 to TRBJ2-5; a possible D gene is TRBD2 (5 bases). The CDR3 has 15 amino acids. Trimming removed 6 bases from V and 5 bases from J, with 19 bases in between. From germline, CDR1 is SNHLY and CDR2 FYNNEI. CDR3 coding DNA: TGTGCCAGCAGCGATAGAGGACTCCGGGCGGAGACCCAGTACTTC. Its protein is CASSDRGLRAETQYF.

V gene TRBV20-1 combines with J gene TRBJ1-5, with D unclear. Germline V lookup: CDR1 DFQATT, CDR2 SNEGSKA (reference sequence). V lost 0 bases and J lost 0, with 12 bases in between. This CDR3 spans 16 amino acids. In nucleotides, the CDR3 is TGCAGTGCTAGAGATCCCGGCCGCGGTAGCAATCAGCCCCAGCATTTT. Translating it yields CSARDPGRGSNQPQHF.

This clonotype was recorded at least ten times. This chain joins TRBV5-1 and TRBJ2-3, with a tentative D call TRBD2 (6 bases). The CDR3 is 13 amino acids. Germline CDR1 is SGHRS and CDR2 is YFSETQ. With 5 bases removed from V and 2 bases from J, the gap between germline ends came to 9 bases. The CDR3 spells CASSPGVTDTQYF. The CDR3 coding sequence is TGCGCCAGCAGTCCGGGGGTCACAGATACGCAGTATTTT.

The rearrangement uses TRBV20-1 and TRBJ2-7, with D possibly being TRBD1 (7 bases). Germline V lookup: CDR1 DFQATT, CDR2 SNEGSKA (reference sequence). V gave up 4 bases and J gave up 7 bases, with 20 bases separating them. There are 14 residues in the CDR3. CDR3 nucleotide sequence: TGCAGTGCTAATGGACAGGAGTCCCGGGAGGAGCAGTACTTC. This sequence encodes CSANGQESREEQYF.

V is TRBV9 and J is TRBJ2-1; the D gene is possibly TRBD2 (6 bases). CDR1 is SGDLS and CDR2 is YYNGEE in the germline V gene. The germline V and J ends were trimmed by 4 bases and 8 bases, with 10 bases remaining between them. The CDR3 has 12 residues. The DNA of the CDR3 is TGTGCCAGCAGCACGGGGGACCATGAGCAGTTCTTC. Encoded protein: CASSTGDHEQFF.